The rows below give T cell receptor beta chains drawn from one sample of a study of blood T cell repertoires in COVID-19. Only in-frame clones appear in the TCRdb table, and some are missing; sequencing was by immunoSEQ multiplex PCR. The sample records fewer than 250,000 clones, 81% being singletons. Input material: PBMCs or T cells enriched from blood (not recorded which). All receptors derive from a woman aged 45-60 years with acute COVID-19. Both conserved end residues are part of each CDR3. The order of the fields is CDR3 protein, CDR3 DNA, V gene, J gene, clone size, CDR3 length, D gene. D genes are given only for firm matches. A clone size is listed for some rows: how often the clone was seen (once, few, many), or a class if it is expanded.

cdr3_aa: CASSPPAGRYEQYF
cdr3_nt: TGTGCCAGCAGCCCCCCGGCAGGGCGATACGAGCAGTACTTC
v_call: TRBV7-9
j_call: TRBJ2-7
clone_size: NA
cdr3_length: 14
d_call: NA

cdr3_aa: CAIRNQRQAANYGYTF
cdr3_nt: TGTGCCATCAGAAATCAAAGACAAGCTGCTAACTATGGCTACACCTTC
v_call: TRBV10-3
j_call: TRBJ1-2
clone_size: NA
cdr3_length: 16
d_call: NA

cdr3_aa: CASSADRGNEQFF
cdr3_nt: TGTGCCAGCAGCGCTGACAGGGGTAATGAGCAGTTCTTC
v_call: TRBV7-3
j_call: TRBJ2-1
clone_size: once
cdr3_length: 13
d_call: TRBD1

cdr3_aa: CASSGSGTGNYEQYF
cdr3_nt: TGTGCCAGCAGCGGGTCCGGGACAGGGAACTACGAGCAGTACTTC
v_call: TRBV9
j_call: TRBJ2-7
clone_size: NA
cdr3_length: 15
d_call: TRBD1

cdr3_aa: CSAIAPDGYTF
cdr3_nt: TGCAGTGCGATAGCTCCGGATGGCTACACCTTC
v_call: TRBV20-1
j_call: TRBJ1-2
clone_size: NA
cdr3_length: 11
d_call: NA

cdr3_aa: CASSIDLTSGSEQYF
cdr3_nt: TGTGCCAGTAGTATAGATCTGACTAGCGGGAGCGAGCAGTACTTC
v_call: TRBV19
j_call: TRBJ2-7
clone_size: NA
cdr3_length: 15
d_call: TRBD2

cdr3_aa: CASSQRVSGNTIYF
cdr3_nt: TGTGCCAGCAGCCAGAGGGTCTCTGGAAACACCATATATTTT
v_call: TRBV6-6
j_call: TRBJ1-3
clone_size: NA
cdr3_length: 14
d_call: NA

cdr3_aa: CASSLQGNQPQHF
cdr3_nt: TGTGCCAGCAGCTTACAGGGGAATCAGCCCCAGCATTTT
v_call: TRBV11-2
j_call: TRBJ1-5
clone_size: few
cdr3_length: 13
d_call: NA

cdr3_aa: CASSRSQGAFNEQFF
cdr3_nt: TGTGCCAGCAGCCGCTCACAGGGGGCTTTCAATGAGCAGTTCTTC
v_call: TRBV3-1/TRBV3-2
j_call: TRBJ2-1
clone_size: NA
cdr3_length: 15
d_call: TRBD1

cdr3_aa: CASTRLAEGSGELFF
cdr3_nt: TGCGCCAGCACCAGACTAGCGGAGGGTTCCGGGGAGCTGTTTTTT
v_call: TRBV5-1
j_call: TRBJ2-2
clone_size: NA
cdr3_length: 15
d_call: TRBD2

cdr3_aa: CASGVEYRVTGAYEQYF
cdr3_nt: TGTGCTAGTGGTGTCGAATACAGGGTAACAGGCGCCTACGAGCAGTACTTC
v_call: TRBV12-5
j_call: TRBJ2-7
clone_size: NA
cdr3_length: 17
d_call: NA

cdr3_aa: CASSIGGGVGNQPQHF
cdr3_nt: TGTGCCAGTAGTATAGGCGGGGGGGTGGGCAATCAGCCCCAGCATTTT
v_call: TRBV19
j_call: TRBJ1-5
clone_size: NA
cdr3_length: 16
d_call: NA

cdr3_aa: CASSEATGSYGYTF
cdr3_nt: TGTGCCAGCAGCGAGGCGACAGGGAGCTATGGCTACACCTTC
v_call: TRBV9
j_call: TRBJ1-2
clone_size: NA
cdr3_length: 14
d_call: TRBD1

cdr3_aa: CASTGGVIYEQYF
cdr3_nt: TGTGCCAGCACCGGAGGGGTCATCTACGAGCAGTACTTC
v_call: TRBV2
j_call: TRBJ2-7
clone_size: NA
cdr3_length: 13
d_call: NA

cdr3_aa: CASSIPEISGSKGRTDTQYF
cdr3_nt: TGTGCCAGTAGTATCCCAGAGATTAGCGGGAGTAAGGGACGCACAGATACGCAGTATTTT
v_call: TRBV19
j_call: TRBJ2-3
clone_size: NA
cdr3_length: 20
d_call: TRBD2

cdr3_aa: CASSLLEGEVYGYTF
cdr3_nt: TGTGCCAGCAGCTTACTCGAGGGAGAGGTCTATGGCTACACCTTC
v_call: TRBV7-3
j_call: TRBJ1-2
clone_size: few
cdr3_length: 15
d_call: NA

cdr3_aa: CAITKDSQETQYF
cdr3_nt: TGTGCCATCACAAAGGACAGTCAAGAGACCCAGTACTTC
v_call: TRBV10-3
j_call: TRBJ2-5
clone_size: NA
cdr3_length: 13
d_call: NA

cdr3_aa: CASSEGGTYSNQPQHF
cdr3_nt: TGTGCCAGCAGTGAAGGAGGCACTTATAGCAATCAGCCCCAGCATTTT
v_call: TRBV6-1
j_call: TRBJ1-5
clone_size: few
cdr3_length: 16
d_call: NA

cdr3_aa: CASSYSTGYEQYF
cdr3_nt: TGTGCCAGCAGTTACAGTACGGGGTACGAGCAGTACTTC
v_call: TRBV6-5
j_call: TRBJ2-7
clone_size: medium-sized
cdr3_length: 13
d_call: NA

cdr3_aa: CASSVGLVASGTDTQYF
cdr3_nt: TGTGCCAGCAGCGTAGGATTGGTGGCTAGCGGGACAGATACGCAGTATTTT
v_call: TRBV9
j_call: TRBJ2-3
clone_size: few
cdr3_length: 17
d_call: TRBD2

cdr3_aa: CASSHTYSGEQYF
cdr3_nt: TGCGCCAGCAGCCATACATATAGCGGCGAGCAGTACTTC
v_call: TRBV4-3
j_call: TRBJ2-7
clone_size: NA
cdr3_length: 13
d_call: NA

cdr3_aa: CASTRTGWVNQPQHF
cdr3_nt: TGTGCCAGTACCCGGACAGGGTGGGTCAATCAGCCCCAGCATTTT
v_call: TRBV19
j_call: TRBJ1-5
clone_size: few
cdr3_length: 15
d_call: TRBD1

cdr3_aa: CASSQGLAGVGGELFF
cdr3_nt: TGTGCCAGCAGCCAAGGACTAGCGGGAGTAGGCGGGGAGCTGTTTTTT
v_call: TRBV3-1/TRBV3-2
j_call: TRBJ2-2
clone_size: few
cdr3_length: 16
d_call: TRBD2

cdr3_aa: CASSLTGIDQPQHF
cdr3_nt: TGTGCCAGCAGCCTGACGGGGATAGATCAGCCCCAGCATTTT
v_call: TRBV11-3
j_call: TRBJ1-5
clone_size: NA
cdr3_length: 14
d_call: NA

cdr3_aa: CASGTSGSYEQYF
cdr3_nt: TGTGCCAGCGGGACTAGCGGGAGCTACGAGCAGTACTTC
v_call: TRBV28
j_call: TRBJ2-7
clone_size: NA
cdr3_length: 13
d_call: TRBD2

cdr3_aa: CASSPDRVGGYTF
cdr3_nt: TGTGCCAGCAGCCCGGACAGGGTAGGAGGCTACACCTTC
v_call: TRBV13
j_call: TRBJ1-2
clone_size: NA
cdr3_length: 13
d_call: TRBD1

cdr3_aa: CASSLVLNEQFF
cdr3_nt: TGTGCCAGCAGCTTGGTTTTAAATGAGCAGTTCTTC
v_call: TRBV5-4
j_call: TRBJ2-1
clone_size: NA
cdr3_length: 12
d_call: NA

cdr3_aa: CASSPGQAGSYEQYF
cdr3_nt: TGTGCCAGCAGTCCGGGACAGGCGGGCTCCTACGAGCAGTACTTC
v_call: TRBV28
j_call: TRBJ2-7
clone_size: NA
cdr3_length: 15
d_call: TRBD1

cdr3_aa: CASSINANNSPLHF
cdr3_nt: TGTGCCAGTAGTATTAACGCTAATAATTCACCCCTCCACTTT
v_call: TRBV19
j_call: TRBJ1-6
clone_size: NA
cdr3_length: 14
d_call: NA

cdr3_aa: CASRPQGNQPQHF
cdr3_nt: TGTGCCAGTAGGCCACAGGGCAATCAGCCCCAGCATTTT
v_call: TRBV19
j_call: TRBJ1-5
clone_size: NA
cdr3_length: 13
d_call: NA

cdr3_aa: CASSFHGGNTYEQYF
cdr3_nt: TGTGCCAGCAGCTTTCACGGGGGTAATACCTACGAGCAGTACTTC
v_call: TRBV11-3
j_call: TRBJ2-7
clone_size: NA
cdr3_length: 15
d_call: NA

cdr3_aa: CASSRGEGGHSGNTQYF
cdr3_nt: TGTGCCAGCAGTCGGGGGGAGGGGGGCCATAGCGGGAATACGCAGTATTTT
v_call: TRBV6-6
j_call: TRBJ2-3
clone_size: NA
cdr3_length: 17
d_call: TRBD2

cdr3_aa: CASSLAWRGGQNEQFF
cdr3_nt: TGCGCCAGCAGCTTGGCTTGGCGGGGCGGGCAGAATGAGCAGTTCTTC
v_call: TRBV5-1
j_call: TRBJ2-1
clone_size: NA
cdr3_length: 16
d_call: NA

cdr3_aa: CASSSPLAGGPNEQFF
cdr3_nt: TGTGCCAGCAGTTCCCCCCTAGCGGGAGGGCCGAATGAGCAGTTCTTC
v_call: TRBV6-2/TRBV6-3
j_call: TRBJ2-1
clone_size: NA
cdr3_length: 16
d_call: TRBD2

cdr3_aa: CASTRGTLSSEQYF
cdr3_nt: TGTGCCAGTACCCGCGGAACCCTTTCCTCCGAGCAGTACTTC
v_call: TRBV7-6
j_call: TRBJ2-7
clone_size: NA
cdr3_length: 14
d_call: NA

cdr3_aa: CASTPGGGANIQYF
cdr3_nt: TGTGCCAGCACCCCCGGAGGGGGGGCAAACATTCAGTACTTC
v_call: TRBV28
j_call: TRBJ2-4
clone_size: NA
cdr3_length: 14
d_call: NA

cdr3_aa: CASSSGVPRGNTEAFF
cdr3_nt: TGTGCCAGCTCCTCCGGGGTCCCCCGGGGGAACACTGAAGCTTTCTTT
v_call: TRBV18
j_call: TRBJ1-1
clone_size: NA
cdr3_length: 16
d_call: NA

cdr3_aa: CASSVQGAGYGETQYF
cdr3_nt: TGTGCCAGCAGCGTCCAGGGGGCTGGGTACGGAGAGACCCAGTACTTC
v_call: TRBV9
j_call: TRBJ2-5
clone_size: NA
cdr3_length: 16
d_call: TRBD1

cdr3_aa: CASSFTPIQRETDTQYF
cdr3_nt: TGTGCCAGCAGCTTTACCCCAATTCAGCGGGAGACAGATACGCAGTATTTT
v_call: TRBV5-4
j_call: TRBJ2-3
clone_size: NA
cdr3_length: 17
d_call: TRBD2

cdr3_aa: CASSHDQPQHF
cdr3_nt: TGTGCCAGCAGCCATGATCAGCCCCAGCATTTT
v_call: TRBV9
j_call: TRBJ1-5
clone_size: once
cdr3_length: 11
d_call: NA

cdr3_aa: CASSLSWSSGNTIYF
cdr3_nt: TGCGCCAGCAGCTTGAGTTGGAGCTCTGGAAACACCATATATTTT
v_call: TRBV5-1
j_call: TRBJ1-3
clone_size: NA
cdr3_length: 15
d_call: NA